This T cell receptor (beta chain) was documented in a study of T cell repertoires in cytomegalovirus infection. Study-wide context: The authors relied on CMV epitopes, both recently identified HLA-C-restricted and well-studied HLA-B-restricted. TCR beta signatures that were public indicated CMV infection and matching HLA type.

The CDR3 length is 17 residues. V was shortened by 5 bases and J by 0 bases, with 17 bases between the two germline ends. Germline V gene lookup returns CDR1 MNHEY and CDR2 SMNVEV (reference sequence). Findings and limits, study-wide: Dominant in the ex vivo response were TCR beta clonotypes restricted by HLA-C and specific for CMV.

As concerns this clonotype: The antigen is not known.

One entry per CDR3 protein, called by TCRdb with MiXCR from the reads. The data contain about 890,000 distinct CDR3 sequences, about 33% of them singletons. The TCR comes from a human donor in good health (CMV status not recorded). Some clones in this sample may be carry-over from other donors' samples. The chain uses TRBV27 and TRBJ1-3; no reliable D call. The sample here was cultured CD8+ T cells from PBMCs, taken from culture after CMV antigen stimulation. The CDR3 here is CASSRTLSESSGNTIYF. CDR3 coding DNA: TGTGCCAGCAGTCGGACGCTTTCAGAGAGCTCTGGAAACACCATATATTTT.